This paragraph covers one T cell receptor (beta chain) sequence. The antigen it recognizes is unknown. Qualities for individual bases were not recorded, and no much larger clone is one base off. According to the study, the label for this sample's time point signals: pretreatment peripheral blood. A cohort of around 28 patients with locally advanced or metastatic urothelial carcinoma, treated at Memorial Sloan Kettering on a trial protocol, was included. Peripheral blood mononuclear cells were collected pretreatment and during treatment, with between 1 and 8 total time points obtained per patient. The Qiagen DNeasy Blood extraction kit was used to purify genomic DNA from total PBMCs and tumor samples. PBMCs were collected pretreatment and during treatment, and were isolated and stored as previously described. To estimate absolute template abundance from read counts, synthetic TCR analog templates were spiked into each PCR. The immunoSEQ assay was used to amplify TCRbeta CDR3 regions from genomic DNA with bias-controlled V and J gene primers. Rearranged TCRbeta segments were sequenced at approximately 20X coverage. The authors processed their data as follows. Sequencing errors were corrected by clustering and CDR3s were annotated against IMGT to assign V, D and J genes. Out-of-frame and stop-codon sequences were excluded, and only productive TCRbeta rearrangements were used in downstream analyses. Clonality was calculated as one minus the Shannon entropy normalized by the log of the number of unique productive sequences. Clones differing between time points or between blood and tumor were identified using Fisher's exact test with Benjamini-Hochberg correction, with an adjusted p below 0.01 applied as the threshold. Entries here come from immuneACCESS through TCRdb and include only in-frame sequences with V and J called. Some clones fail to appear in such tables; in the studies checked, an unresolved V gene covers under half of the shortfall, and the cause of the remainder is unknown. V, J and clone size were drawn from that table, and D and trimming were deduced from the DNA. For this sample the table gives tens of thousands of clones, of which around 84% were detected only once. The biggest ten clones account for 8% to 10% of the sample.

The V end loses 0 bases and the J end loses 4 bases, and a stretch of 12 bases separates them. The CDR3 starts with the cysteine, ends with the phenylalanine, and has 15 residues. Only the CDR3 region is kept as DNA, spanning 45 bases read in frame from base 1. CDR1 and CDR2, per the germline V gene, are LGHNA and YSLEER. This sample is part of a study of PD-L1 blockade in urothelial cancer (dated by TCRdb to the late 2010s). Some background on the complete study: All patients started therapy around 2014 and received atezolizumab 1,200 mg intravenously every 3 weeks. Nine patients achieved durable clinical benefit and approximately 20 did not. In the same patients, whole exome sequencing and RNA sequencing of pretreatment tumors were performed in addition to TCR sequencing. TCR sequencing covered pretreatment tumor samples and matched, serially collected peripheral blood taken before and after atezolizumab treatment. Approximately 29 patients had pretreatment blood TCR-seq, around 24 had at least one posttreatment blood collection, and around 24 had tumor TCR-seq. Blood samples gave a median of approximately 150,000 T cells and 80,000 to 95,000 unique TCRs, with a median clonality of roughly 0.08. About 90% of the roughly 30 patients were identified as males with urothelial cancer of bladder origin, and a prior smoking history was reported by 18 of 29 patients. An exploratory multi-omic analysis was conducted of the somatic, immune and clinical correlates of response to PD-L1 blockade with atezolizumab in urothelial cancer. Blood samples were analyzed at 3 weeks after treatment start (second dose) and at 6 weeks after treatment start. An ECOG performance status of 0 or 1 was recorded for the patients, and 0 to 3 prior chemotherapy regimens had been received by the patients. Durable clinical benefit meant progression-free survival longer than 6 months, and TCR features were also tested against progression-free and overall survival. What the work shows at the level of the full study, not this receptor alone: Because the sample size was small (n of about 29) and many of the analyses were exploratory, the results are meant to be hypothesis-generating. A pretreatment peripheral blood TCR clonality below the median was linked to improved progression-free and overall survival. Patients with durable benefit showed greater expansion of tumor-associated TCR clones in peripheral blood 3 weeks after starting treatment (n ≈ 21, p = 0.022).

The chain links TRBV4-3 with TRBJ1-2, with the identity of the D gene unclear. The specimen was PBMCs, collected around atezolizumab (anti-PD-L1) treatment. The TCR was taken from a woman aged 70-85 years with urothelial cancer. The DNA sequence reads TGCGCCAGCAGCCAAGATCCGGGTGCGGCCTATGGCTACACCTTC. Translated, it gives CASSQDPGAAYGYTF.